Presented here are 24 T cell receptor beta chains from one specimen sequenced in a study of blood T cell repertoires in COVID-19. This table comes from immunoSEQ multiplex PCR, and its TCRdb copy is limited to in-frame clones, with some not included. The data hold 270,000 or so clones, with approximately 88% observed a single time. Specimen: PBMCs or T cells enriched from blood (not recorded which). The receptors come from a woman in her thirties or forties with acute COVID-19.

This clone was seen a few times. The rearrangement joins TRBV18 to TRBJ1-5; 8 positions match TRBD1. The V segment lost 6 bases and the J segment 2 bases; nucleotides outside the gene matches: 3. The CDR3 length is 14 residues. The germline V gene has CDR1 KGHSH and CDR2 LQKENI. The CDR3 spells CASSAGQGNQPQHF. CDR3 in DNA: TGTGCCAGCTCGGCGGGACAGGGCAATCAGCCCCAGCATTTT.

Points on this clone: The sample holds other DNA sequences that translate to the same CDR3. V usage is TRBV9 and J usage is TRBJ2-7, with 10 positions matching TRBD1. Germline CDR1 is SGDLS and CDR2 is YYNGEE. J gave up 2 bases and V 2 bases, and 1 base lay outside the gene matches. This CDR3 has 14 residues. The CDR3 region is CASSVGQGAYEQYF. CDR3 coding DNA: TGTGCCAGCAGCGTCGGACAGGGGGCCTACGAGCAGTACTTC.

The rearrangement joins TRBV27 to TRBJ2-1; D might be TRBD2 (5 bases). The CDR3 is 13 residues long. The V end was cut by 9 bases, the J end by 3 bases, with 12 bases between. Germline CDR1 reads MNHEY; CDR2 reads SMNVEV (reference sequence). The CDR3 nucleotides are TGTGCCAGTACCACCGGGGTCTACAATGAGCAGTTCTTC. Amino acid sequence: CASTTGVYNEQFF.

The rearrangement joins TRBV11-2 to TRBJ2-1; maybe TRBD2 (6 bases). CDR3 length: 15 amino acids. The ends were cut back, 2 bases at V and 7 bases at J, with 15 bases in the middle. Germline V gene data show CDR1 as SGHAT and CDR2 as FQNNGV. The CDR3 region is CASSLSSVLGNEQFF. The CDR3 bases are TGTGCCAGCAGCTTATCTAGCGTATTAGGGAATGAGCAGTTCTTC.

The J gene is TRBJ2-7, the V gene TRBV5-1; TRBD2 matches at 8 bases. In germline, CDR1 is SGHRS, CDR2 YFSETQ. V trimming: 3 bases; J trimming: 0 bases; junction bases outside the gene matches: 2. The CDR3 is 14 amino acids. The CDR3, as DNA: TGCGCCAGCAGCTCCGGACTAGCCTCCTACGAGCAGTACTTC. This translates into CASSSGLASYEQYF. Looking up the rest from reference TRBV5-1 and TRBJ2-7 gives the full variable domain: KAGVTQTPRYLIKTRGQQVTLSCSPISGHRSVSWYQQTPGQGLQFLFEYFSETQRNKGNFPGRFSGRQFSNSRSEMNVSTLELGDSALYLCASSSGLASYEQYFGPGTRLTVT.

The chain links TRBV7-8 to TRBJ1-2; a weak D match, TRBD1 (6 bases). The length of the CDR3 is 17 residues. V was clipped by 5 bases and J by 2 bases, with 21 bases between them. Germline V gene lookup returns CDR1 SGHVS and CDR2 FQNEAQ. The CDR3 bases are TGTGCCAGCAGCAAATCCCCCTGGACAGCAAACAACTATGGCTACACCTTC. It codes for CASSKSPWTANNYGYTF. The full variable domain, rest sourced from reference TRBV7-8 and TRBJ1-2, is GAGVSQSPRYKVAKRGQDVALRCDPISGHVSLFWYQQALGQGPEFLTYFQNEAQLDKSGLPSDRFFAERPEGSVSTLKIQRTQQEDSAVYLCASSKSPWTANNYGYTFGSGTRLTVV.

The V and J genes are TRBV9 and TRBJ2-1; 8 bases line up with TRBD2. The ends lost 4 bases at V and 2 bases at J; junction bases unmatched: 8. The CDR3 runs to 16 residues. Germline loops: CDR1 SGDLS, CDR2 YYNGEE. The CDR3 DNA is TGTGCCAGCAGCCCCCCCGGCGGGAGGACCTACAATGAGCAGTTCTTC. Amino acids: CASSPPGGRTYNEQFF.

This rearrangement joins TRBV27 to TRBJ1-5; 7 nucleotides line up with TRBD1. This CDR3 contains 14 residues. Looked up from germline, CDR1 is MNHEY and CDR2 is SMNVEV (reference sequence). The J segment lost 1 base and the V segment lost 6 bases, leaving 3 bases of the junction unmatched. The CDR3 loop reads CASRQTGSNQPQHF. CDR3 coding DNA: TGTGCCAGCAGACAGACAGGGAGCAATCAGCCCCAGCATTTT.

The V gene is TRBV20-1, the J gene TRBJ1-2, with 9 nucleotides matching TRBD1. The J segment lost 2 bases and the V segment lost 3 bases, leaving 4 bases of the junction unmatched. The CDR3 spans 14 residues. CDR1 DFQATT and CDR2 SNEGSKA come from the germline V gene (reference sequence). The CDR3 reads CSASGGTGNYGYTF. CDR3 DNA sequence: TGCAGTGCTAGTGGCGGGACAGGGAACTATGGCTACACCTTC.

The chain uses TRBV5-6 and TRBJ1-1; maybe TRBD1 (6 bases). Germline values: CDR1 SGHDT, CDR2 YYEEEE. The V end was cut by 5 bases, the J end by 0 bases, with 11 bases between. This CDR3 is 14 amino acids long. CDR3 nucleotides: TGTGCCAGCAGGAAACAGGGAGTGAACACTGAAGCTTTCTTT. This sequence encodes CASRKQGVNTEAFF.

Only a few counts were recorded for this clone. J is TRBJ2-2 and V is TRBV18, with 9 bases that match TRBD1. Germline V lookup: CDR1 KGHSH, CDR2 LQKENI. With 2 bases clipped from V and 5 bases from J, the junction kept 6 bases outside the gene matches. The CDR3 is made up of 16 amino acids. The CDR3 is CASSPSGQGKTGELFF. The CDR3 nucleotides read TGTGCCAGCTCACCAAGCGGACAGGGGAAAACCGGGGAGCTGTTTTTT.

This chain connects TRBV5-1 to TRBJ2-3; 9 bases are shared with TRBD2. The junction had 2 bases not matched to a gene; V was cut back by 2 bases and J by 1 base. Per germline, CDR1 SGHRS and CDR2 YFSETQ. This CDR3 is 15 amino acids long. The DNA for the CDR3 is TGCGCCAGCAGCTTCAGGACTAGCGGCACAGATACGCAGTATTTT. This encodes CASSFRTSGTDTQYF.

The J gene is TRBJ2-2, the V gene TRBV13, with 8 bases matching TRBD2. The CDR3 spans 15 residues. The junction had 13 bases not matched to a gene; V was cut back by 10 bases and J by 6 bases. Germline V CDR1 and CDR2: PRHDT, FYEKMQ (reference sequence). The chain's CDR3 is CATQRAGRAPGELFF. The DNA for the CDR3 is TGTGCCACCCAACGGGCCGGGAGGGCCCCCGGGGAGCTGTTTTTT. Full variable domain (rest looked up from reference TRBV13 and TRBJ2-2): AAGVIQSPRHLIKEKRETATLKCYPIPRHDTVYWYQQGPGQDPQFLISFYEKMQSDKGSIPDRFSAQQFSDYHSELNMSSLELGDSALYFCATQRAGRAPGELFFGEGSRLTVL.

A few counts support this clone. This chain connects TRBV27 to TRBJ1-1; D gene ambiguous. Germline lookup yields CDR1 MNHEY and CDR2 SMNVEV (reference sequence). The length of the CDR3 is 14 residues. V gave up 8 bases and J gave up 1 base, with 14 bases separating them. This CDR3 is CASRAGFANTEAFF. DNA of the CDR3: TGTGCCAGCCGGGCGGGTTTTGCGAACACTGAAGCTTTCTTT.

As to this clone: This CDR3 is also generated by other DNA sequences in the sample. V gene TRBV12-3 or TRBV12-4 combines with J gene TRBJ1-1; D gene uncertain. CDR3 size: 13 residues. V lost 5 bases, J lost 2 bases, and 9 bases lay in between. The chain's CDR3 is CASSPTGNTEAFF. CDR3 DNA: TGTGCCAGCAGTCCGACGGGAAACACTGAAGCTTTCTTT.

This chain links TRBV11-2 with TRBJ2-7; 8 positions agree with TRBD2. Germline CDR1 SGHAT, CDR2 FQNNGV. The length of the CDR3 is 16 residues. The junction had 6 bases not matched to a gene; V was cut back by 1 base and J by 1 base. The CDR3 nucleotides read TGTGCCAGCAGCTTAGCACCAGCGGGAGCATCCTACGAGCAGTACTTC. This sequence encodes CASSLAPAGASYEQYF. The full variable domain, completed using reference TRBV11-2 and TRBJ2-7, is EAGVAQSPRYKIIEKRQSVAFWCNPISGHATLYWYQQILGQGPKLLIQFQNNGVVDDSQLPKDRFSAERLKGVDSTLKIQPAKLEDSAVYLCASSLAPAGASYEQYFGPGTRLTVT.

The CDR3: CASSTGQNPYEQYV. The CDR3 DNA reads as TGTGCCAGCAGCACAGGGCAAAATCCCTACGAGCAGTACGTC. The rearrangement links TRBV5-4 to TRBJ2-7, with a possible D match to TRBD1 (6 bases). CDR3 length: 14 residues. Trimming stripped 4 bases from V and 2 bases from J, with 13 bases between. The germline CDR1 and CDR2 sequences are SGHNT and YYREEE (reference sequence).

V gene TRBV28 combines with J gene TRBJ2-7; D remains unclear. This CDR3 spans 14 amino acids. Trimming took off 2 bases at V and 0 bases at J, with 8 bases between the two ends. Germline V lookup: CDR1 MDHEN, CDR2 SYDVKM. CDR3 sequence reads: CASSLLPGSYEQYF. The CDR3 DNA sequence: TGTGCCAGCAGTTTACTTCCAGGCTCCTACGAGCAGTACTTC.

CDR3 sequence: CASSFRDRENTEAFF. CDR3 nucleotides: TGTGCCAGCAGCTTTAGGGACAGGGAAAACACTGAAGCTTTCTTT. The J gene is TRBJ1-1, the V gene TRBV28, with TRBD1 matching over 9 bases. Germline CDR1 reads MDHEN; CDR2 reads SYDVKM. The CDR3 runs to 15 residues. The trim removed 6 bases at V and 2 bases at J, leaving 7 bases unmatched.

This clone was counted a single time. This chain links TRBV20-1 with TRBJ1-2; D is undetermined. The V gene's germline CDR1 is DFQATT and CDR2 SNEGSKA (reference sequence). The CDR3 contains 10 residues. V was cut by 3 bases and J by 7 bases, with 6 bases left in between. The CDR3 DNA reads TGCAGTGCTAGTCTCGGTGGCTACACCTTC. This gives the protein CSASLGGYTF.

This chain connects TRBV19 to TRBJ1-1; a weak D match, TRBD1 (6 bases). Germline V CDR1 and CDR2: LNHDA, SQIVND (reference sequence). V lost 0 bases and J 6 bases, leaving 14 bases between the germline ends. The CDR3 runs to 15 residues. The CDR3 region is CASSIEVNPGAEAFF. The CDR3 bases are TGTGCCAGTAGTATAGAGGTAAATCCAGGGGCTGAAGCTTTCTTT.

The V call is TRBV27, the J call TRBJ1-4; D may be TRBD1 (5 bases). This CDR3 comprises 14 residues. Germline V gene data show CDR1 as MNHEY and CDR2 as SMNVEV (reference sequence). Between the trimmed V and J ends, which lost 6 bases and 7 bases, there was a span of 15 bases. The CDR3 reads CASSPYGGGEKLFF. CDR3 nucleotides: TGTGCCAGCAGCCCGTACGGGGGGGGTGAAAAACTGTTTTTT.

The CDR3 here is CASSQRSGPLNEQFF. In DNA, the CDR3 is TGTGCCAGCAGCCAAAGATCAGGGCCACTCAATGAGCAGTTCTTC. This rearrangement joins TRBV14 to TRBJ2-1; D might be TRBD1 (5 bases). Trimming shortened V by 2 bases and J by 6 bases, and 14 bases separated the two germline ends. The CDR3 loop spans 15 amino acids. Per germline, CDR1 SGHDN and CDR2 FVKESK.

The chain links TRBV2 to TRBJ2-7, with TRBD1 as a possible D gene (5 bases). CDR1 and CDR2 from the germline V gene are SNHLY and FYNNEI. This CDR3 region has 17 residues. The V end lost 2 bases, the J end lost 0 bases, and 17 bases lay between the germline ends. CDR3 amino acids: CASSENYPGWFSYEQYV. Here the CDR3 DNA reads TGTGCCAGCAGTGAAAATTATCCAGGGTGGTTCTCCTACGAGCAGTACGTC.